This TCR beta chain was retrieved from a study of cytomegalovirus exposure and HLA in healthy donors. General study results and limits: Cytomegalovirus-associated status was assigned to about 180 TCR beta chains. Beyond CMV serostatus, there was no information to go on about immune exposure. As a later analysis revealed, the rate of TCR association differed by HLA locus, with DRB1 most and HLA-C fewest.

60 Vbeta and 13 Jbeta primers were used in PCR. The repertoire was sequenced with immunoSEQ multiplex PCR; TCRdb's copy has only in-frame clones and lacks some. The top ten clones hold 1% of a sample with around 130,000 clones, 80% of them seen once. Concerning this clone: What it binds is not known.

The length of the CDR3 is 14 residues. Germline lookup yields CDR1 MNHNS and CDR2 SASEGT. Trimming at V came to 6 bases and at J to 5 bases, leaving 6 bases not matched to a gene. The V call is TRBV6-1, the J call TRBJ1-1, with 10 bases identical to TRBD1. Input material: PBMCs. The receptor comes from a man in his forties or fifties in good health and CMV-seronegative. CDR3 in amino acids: CASRGTGVWTEAFF. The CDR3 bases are TGTGCCAGCAGAGGGACAGGGGTATGGACTGAAGCTTTCTTT.